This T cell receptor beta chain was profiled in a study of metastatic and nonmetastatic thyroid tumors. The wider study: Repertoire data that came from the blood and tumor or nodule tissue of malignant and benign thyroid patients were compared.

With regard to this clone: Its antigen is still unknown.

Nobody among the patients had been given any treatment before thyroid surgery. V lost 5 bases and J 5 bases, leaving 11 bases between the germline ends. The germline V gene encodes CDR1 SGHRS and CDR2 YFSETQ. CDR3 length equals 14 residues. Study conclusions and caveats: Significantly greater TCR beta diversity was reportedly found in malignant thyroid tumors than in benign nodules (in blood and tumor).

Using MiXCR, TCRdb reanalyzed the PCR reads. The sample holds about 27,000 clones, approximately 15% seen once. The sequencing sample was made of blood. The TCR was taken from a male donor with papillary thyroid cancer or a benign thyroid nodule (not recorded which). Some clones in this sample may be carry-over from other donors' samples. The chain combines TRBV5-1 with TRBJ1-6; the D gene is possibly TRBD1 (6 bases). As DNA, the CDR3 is TGCGCCAGCAGTCGAGACAGGAATAATTCACCCCTCCACTTT. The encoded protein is CASSRDRNNSPLHF.